A single sample is the source of the 21 T cell receptor beta chains below, sequenced in a study of cytomegalovirus exposure and HLA in healthy donors. The PCR ran on 60 Vbeta and 13 Jbeta primers. The assay was immunoSEQ multiplex PCR, and TCRdb's table has in-frame clones only and misses some. This sample's clone table lists about 40,000 clones. The sequenced sample was PBMCs. Receptor source: a man under 40 in good health and CMV-seronegative.

The chain uses TRBV6-5 and TRBJ1-1, with D uncertain. In germline, CDR1 is MNHEY, CDR2 SVGAGI. This CDR3 contains 11 residues. V shed 5 bases and J shed 1 base, with 2 bases lying between them. The CDR3 DNA reads TGTGCCAGCAGTCGGAACACTGAAGCTTTCTTT. This encodes CASSRNTEAFF.

This chain connects TRBV2 to TRBJ1-5; 7 bases are shared with TRBD1. Germline assignment: CDR1 SNHLY and CDR2 FYNNEI. This CDR3 has 15 amino acids. The ends lost 6 bases at V and 2 bases at J; junction bases unmatched: 7. The CDR3 coding sequence is TGTGCCAGCAGCGCAACAGGGGTCGGCAATCAGCCCCAGCATTTT. Residues: CASSATGVGNQPQHF.

V is TRBV15 and J is TRBJ1-5; D may be TRBD1 (6 bases). The CDR3 consists of 16 residues. CDR1 is LNHNV, CDR2 YYDKDF, per germline (reference sequence). The germline V and J ends were trimmed by 0 bases and 2 bases, with 11 bases remaining between them. The CDR3 DNA sequence: TGTGCCACCAGCAGAGATCCCGCAGGGGGCAATCAGCCCCAGCATTTT. Amino acids: CATSRDPAGGNQPQHF.

The chain carries TRBV7-2 and TRBJ2-7; 9 nucleotides align to TRBD1. The V and J ends lost 4 bases and 5 bases, in that order; junction bases with no gene match: 9. The germline V gene encodes CDR1 SGHTA and CDR2 FQGNSA. The CDR3 contains 15 residues. CDR3 nucleotides: TGTGCCAGCAGCTCCAGGACAGGGGCCCCTGACGAGCAGTACTTC. Its translation is CASSSRTGAPDEQYF.

The V call is TRBV18, the J call TRBJ2-1; 7 bases align to TRBD1. CDR1 is KGHSH, CDR2 LQKENI, per germline. CDR3 size: 14 residues. After removal of 5 bases from V and 3 bases from J, the junction contained 4 bases not matched to a gene. CDR3 sequence: CASSARDSYNEQFF. The CDR3 DNA is TGTGCCAGCTCAGCCCGGGACAGCTACAATGAGCAGTTCTTC.

Points on this clone: Sequence at one end of the junction differs from germline and may be a read error. The V and J genes are TRBV10-3 and TRBJ1-2; 7 bases fit TRBD1. The CDR3 spans 13 residues. Germline V gene data show CDR1 as ENHRY and CDR2 as SYGVKD. The CDR3 protein is CAISPSGRGNPLF. The DNA for the CDR3 is TGTGCCATCAGTCCGTCGGGCAGGGGGAATCCTCTCTTC.

J is TRBJ1-1 and V is TRBV19, with D perhaps TRBD1 (5 bases). CDR1 and CDR2 from the germline V gene are LNHDA and SQIVND (reference sequence). The CDR3 is 15 amino acids. V was cut by 5 bases and J by 1 base, with 14 bases left in between. The CDR3 protein is CASSAQGMRNTEAFF. For the CDR3, the DNA is TGTGCCAGTAGTGCCCAGGGTATGAGGAACACTGAAGCTTTCTTT.

The chain has TRBV6-5 and TRBJ2-3; D uncertain. V was shortened by 4 bases and J by 4 bases, with 18 bases between the two germline ends. This CDR3 comprises 16 residues. Germline loops: CDR1 MNHEY, CDR2 SVGAGI. The CDR3 DNA sequence: TGTGCCAGCAGTTTTAAACTCCACTCCACTTCAGATACGCAGTATTTT. It yields the protein CASSFKLHSTSDTQYF.

The chain couples TRBV7-8 to TRBJ1-3; 8 bases align to TRBD1. The trim removed 2 bases at V and 4 bases at J, leaving 7 bases unmatched. This CDR3 comprises 16 residues. Germline V gene sequence: CDR1 SGHVS, CDR2 FQNEAQ. Here the CDR3 reads CASSLTNRGSGNTIYF. The CDR3 coding sequence is TGTGCCAGCAGCTTAACGAACAGGGGGTCGGGAAACACCATATATTTT.

The rearrangement uses TRBV6-6 and TRBJ2-7; D possibly corresponds to TRBD2 (6 bases). The germline V and J ends were trimmed by 6 bases and 2 bases, with 11 bases remaining between them. The germline gives CDR1 MNHNY, CDR2 SVGAGI (reference sequence). This CDR3 spans 13 amino acids. The CDR3 region is CASSRGLTYEQYF. The CDR3 DNA follows: TGTGCCAGCAGCCGCGGACTAACCTACGAGCAGTACTTC.

V and J are TRBV2 and TRBJ1-2; D may be TRBD1 (6 bases). V gave up 8 bases and J gave up 4 bases, with 20 bases separating them. CDR1 is SNHLY and CDR2 is FYNNEI in the germline V gene. CDR3 length: 15 residues. Written as DNA, the CDR3 is TGTGCCAGCGAAACGATACCAGGGGAACGCTATGGCTACACCTTC. Translated, it gives CASETIPGERYGYTF.

V and J are TRBV5-1 and TRBJ2-5; 7 bases align to TRBD1. This CDR3 is built from 14 residues. The germline V gene encodes CDR1 SGHRS and CDR2 YFSETQ. V gave up 2 bases and J gave up 3 bases; unmatched junction bases: 4. CDR3 residues: CASSFKGTEETQYF. The CDR3 DNA reads TGCGCCAGCAGCTTCAAAGGGACAGAAGAGACCCAGTACTTC.

This rearrangement joins TRBV19 to TRBJ2-2, with 11 bases aligning to TRBD2. Germline V CDR1 and CDR2: LNHDA, SQIVND (reference sequence). CDR3 length equals 17 residues. V shed 4 bases, J shed 6 bases, and the junction held 10 bases outside the gene matches. The CDR3 spells CASSSGSGRAGAGELFF. The CDR3 DNA reads as TGTGCCAGTAGTAGTGGTAGCGGGAGGGCCGGTGCCGGGGAGCTGTTTTTT.

CDR3 sequence reads: CASSQAGQGTYGYTF. CDR3 bases: TGCGCCAGCAGCCAAGCAGGACAGGGAACCTATGGCTACACCTTC. The chain recombines TRBV4-1 with TRBJ1-2; 8 bases map to TRBD1. Germline CDR1 MGHRA, CDR2 YSYEKL. The V segment lost 1 base and the J segment 4 bases; nucleotides outside the gene matches: 5. There are 15 residues in the CDR3.

The chain recombines TRBV27 with TRBJ1-1; D call uncertain. CDR3 length: 11 amino acids. The germline CDR1 and CDR2 sequences are MNHEY and SMNVEV (reference sequence). Trimming took 7 bases from V and 0 from J, leaving 3 bases between them. The CDR3 DNA is TGTGCCAGCATAGTGAACACTGAAGCTTTCTTT. Translated, it gives CASIVNTEAFF.

J is TRBJ2-2 and V is TRBV15; TRBD2 might be the D (6 bases). CDR3 length: 14 residues. Trimming took off 4 bases at V and 4 bases at J, with 10 bases between the two ends. Germline CDR1 reads LNHNV; CDR2 reads YYDKDF (reference sequence). The CDR3 is CATSIGGITGELFF. CDR3 sequence (DNA): TGTGCCACCAGCATTGGAGGGATCACCGGGGAGCTGTTTTTT.

The genes are TRBV27 and TRBJ1-2, with 8 bases fitting TRBD1. This CDR3 is 15 amino acids long. Germline V gives CDR1 MNHEY, CDR2 SMNVEV (reference sequence). V dropped 5 bases and J dropped 3; count of bases not matched to a gene: 8. In DNA form, the CDR3 reads TGTGCCAGCAGTCCCACAGGGGGTGGAGACTATGGCTACACCTTC. As protein: CASSPTGGGDYGYTF.

This chain uses TRBV7-9 with TRBJ1-3; no clear D. Trimming cost V 3 bases and J 0 bases, with 6 bases left between them. Germline V gives CDR1 SEHNR, CDR2 FQNEAQ (reference sequence). CDR3 size: 14 residues. The CDR3 here is CASSFPGSGNTIYF. In DNA form, the CDR3 reads TGTGCCAGCAGCTTTCCGGGCTCTGGAAACACCATATATTTT.

V and J are TRBV10-1 and TRBJ1-1; the D is unclear. The germline gives CDR1 WNHNN, CDR2 SYGVQD (reference sequence). The CDR3 totals 13 residues. V shed 4 bases and J shed 0 bases, with 6 bases lying between them. CDR3 residues: CASSATMNTEAFF. In DNA, the CDR3 is TGCGCCAGCAGTGCGACAATGAACACTGAAGCTTTCTTT.

This chain joins TRBV5-1 and TRBJ2-7; no definite D call. The V end was cut by 4 bases, the J end by 0 bases, with 14 bases between. Germline V CDR1 and CDR2: SGHRS, YFSETQ. The CDR3 is 15 residues long. CDR3 in amino acids: CASSPSPQLSYEQYF. In DNA, the CDR3 is TGCGCCAGCAGCCCGTCTCCACAGCTCTCCTACGAGCAGTACTTC.

V usage is TRBV7-9 and J usage is TRBJ2-7, with 12 bases matching TRBD2. From germline, CDR1 is SEHNR and CDR2 FQNEAQ (reference sequence). This CDR3 contains 14 residues. The V segment lost 4 bases and the J segment 5 bases; nucleotides outside the gene matches: 3. CDR3 loop: CASSSRLAGDEQYF. CDR3 sequence (DNA): TGTGCCAGCAGCTCGCGACTAGCGGGAGACGAGCAGTACTTC.